This T cell receptor beta chain was observed in a study of regulatory T cells in long-lasting Graves disease. About the research overall: Over 5 years of antithyroid drugs plus positive TSH receptor antibodies defined persistent Graves' disease. Study outcomes and limitations: Exclusively peripheral blood, rather than thyroid tissue, was studied. The small sample size may have reduced accuracy. Under persistent disease, TRBV28, TRBJ1-2 and TRBJ2-5 were used preferentially.

Comments on this clonotype: Its matching antigen is unknown.

The V end lost 6 bases, the J end lost 0 bases, and 15 bases lay between the germline ends. Germline CDR1 reads SGHRS; CDR2 reads YFSETQ. This CDR3 has 15 amino acids. Specified time point: persistent/refractory GD, antithyroid drugs over 5 years with positive TRAb. Isolated PBMC RNA provided the starting material for the TCR library. Through Arm-PCR of CDR3 regions and iRepertoire HTBI primers, TCR beta libraries were built. TCRdb independently ran MiXCR on the multiplex PCR reads; one entry per CDR3 protein. The table lists a few hundred thousand distinct CDR3 sequences, around a quarter of them singletons, with approximately 26% in the top ten.

The sequence was obtained from a female donor with Graves disease. The source material was peripheral blood mononuclear cells (PBMCs), sampled when the disease was refractory, from a patient treated with antithyroid drugs. V and J are TRBV5-1 and TRBJ1-1; unclear D gene. The CDR3 loop is CASTPSTFMNTEAFF. CDR3 DNA sequence: TGCGCCAGCACCCCTTCGACTTTTATGAACACTGAAGCTTTCTTT.